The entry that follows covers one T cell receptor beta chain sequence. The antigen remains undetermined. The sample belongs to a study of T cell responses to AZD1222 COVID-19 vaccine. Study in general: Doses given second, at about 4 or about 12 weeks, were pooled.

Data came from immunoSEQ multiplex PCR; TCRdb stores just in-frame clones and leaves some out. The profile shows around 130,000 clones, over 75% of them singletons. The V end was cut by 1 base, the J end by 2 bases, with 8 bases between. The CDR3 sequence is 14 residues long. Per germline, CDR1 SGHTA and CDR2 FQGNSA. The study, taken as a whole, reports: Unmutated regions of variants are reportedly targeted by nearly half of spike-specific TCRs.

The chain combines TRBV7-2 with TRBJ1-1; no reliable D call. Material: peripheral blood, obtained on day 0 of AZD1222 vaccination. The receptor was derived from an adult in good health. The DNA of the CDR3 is TGTGCCAGCAGCTTAGGGCAGGCAAACACTGAAGCTTTCTTT. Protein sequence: CASSLGQANTEAFF.